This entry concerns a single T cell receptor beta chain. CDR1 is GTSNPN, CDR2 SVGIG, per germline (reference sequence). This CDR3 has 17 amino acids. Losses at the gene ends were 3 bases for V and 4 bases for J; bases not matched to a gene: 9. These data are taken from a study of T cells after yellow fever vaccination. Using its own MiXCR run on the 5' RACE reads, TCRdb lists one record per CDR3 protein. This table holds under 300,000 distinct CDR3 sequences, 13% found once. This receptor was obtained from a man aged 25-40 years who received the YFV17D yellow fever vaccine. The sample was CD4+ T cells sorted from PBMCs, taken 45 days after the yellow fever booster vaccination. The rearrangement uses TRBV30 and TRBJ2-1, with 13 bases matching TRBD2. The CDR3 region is CAWSPTSGRARYNEQFF. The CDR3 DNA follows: TGTGCCTGGAGCCCCACTAGCGGGAGGGCCAGGTACAATGAGCAGTTCTTC. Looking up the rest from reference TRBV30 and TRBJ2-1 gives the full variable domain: SQTIHQWPATLVQPVGSPLSLECTVEGTSNPNLYWYRQAAGRGLQLLFYSVGIGQISSEVPQNLSASRPQDRQFILSSKKLLLSDSGFYLCAWSPTSGRARYNEQFFGPGTRLTVL.